Here is one TCR beta chain with its context. The data are from a study of blood T cell repertoires in COVID-19. The CDR3 sequence is 14 residues long. Trimming took 5 bases from V and 3 from J, leaving 14 bases between them. Per germline, CDR1 SEHNR and CDR2 FQNEAQ (reference sequence). Under the authors' procedure: Reference gene primer amplification in the assay estimated nucleated cell counts. The method was immunoSEQ multiplex PCR; TCRdb's version includes in-frame clones alone and lacks a portion of them. V, J and clone size are taken as reported in that table, and D and trimming were inferred from the DNA itself. There are approximately 50,000 clones in the sample; about 86% occur only once, and 4% lies in the top ten.

Sample: peripheral blood. This clonotype was sampled from a man aged 50 to 60 with acute or convalescent COVID-19. The J gene is TRBJ2-7, the V gene TRBV7-9; maybe TRBD2 (6 bases). The chain's CDR3 is CASSPRRGFYEQYF. CDR3 bases: TGTGCCAGCAGCCCAAGGAGGGGTTTCTACGAGCAGTACTTC.